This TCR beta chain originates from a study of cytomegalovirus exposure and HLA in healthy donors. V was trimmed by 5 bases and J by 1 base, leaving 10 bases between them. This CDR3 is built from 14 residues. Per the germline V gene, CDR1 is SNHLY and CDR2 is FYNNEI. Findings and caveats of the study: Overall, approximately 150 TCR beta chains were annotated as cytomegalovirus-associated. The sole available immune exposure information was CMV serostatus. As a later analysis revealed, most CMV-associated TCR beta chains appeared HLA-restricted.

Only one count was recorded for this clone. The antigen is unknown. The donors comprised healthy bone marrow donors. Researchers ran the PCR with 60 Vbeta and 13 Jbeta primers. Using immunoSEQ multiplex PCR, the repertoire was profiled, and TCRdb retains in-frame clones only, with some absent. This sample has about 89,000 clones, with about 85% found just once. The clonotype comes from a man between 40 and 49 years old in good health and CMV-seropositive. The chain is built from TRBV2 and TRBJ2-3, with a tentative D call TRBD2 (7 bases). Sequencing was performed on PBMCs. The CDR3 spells CASSQGGGTDTQYF. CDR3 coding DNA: TGTGCCAGCAGTCAAGGGGGGGGCACAGATACGCAGTATTTT. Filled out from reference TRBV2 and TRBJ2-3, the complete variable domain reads EPEVTQTPSHQVTQMGQEVILRCVPISNHLYFYWYRQILGQKVEFLVSFYNNEISEKSEIFDDQFSVERPDGSNFTLKIRSTKLEDSAMYFCASSQGGGTDTQYFGPGTRLTVL.